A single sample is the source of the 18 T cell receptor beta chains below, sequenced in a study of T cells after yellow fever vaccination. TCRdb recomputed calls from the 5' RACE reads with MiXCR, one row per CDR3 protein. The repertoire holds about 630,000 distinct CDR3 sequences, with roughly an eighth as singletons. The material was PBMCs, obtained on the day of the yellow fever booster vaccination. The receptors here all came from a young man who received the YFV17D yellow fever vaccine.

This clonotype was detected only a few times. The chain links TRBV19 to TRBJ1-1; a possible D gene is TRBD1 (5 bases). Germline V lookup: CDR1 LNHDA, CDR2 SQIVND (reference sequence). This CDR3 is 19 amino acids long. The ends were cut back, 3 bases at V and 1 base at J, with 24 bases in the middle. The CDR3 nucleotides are TGTGCCAGTAGTATCTCCGCCCTCGGCCGGGGGTTGGGGAACACTGAAGCTTTCTTT. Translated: CASSISALGRGLGNTEAFF.

The CDR3 here is CSARPGQGHGYTF. The CDR3 DNA reads TGCAGTGCTCGTCCGGGACAGGGGCATGGCTACACCTTC. V and J are TRBV20-1 and TRBJ1-2, with 10 bases fitting TRBD1. Germline loops: CDR1 DFQATT, CDR2 SNEGSKA (reference sequence). The CDR3 has 13 residues. V gave up 5 bases and J gave up 6 bases; unmatched junction bases: 6.

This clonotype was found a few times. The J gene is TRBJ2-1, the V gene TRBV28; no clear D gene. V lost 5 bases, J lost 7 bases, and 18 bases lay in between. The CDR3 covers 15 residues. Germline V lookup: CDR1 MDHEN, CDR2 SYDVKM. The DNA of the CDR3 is TGTGCCAGCAGTCCCTTTGGCGGTAAGATGAATGAGCAGTTCTTC. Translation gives CASSPFGGKMNEQFF.

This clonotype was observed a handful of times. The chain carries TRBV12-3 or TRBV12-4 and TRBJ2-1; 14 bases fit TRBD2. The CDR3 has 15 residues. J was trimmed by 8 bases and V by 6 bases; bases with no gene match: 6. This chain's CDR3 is CASSHGLAGGYEQFF. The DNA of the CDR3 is TGTGCCAGCAGCCATGGACTAGCGGGAGGCTATGAGCAGTTCTTC.

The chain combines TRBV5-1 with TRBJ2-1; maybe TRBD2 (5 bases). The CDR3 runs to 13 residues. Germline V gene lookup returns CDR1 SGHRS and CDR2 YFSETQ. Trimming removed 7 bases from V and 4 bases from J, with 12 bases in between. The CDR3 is CASGAAVYNEQFF. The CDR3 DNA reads TGCGCCAGCGGCGCAGCGGTATACAATGAGCAGTTCTTC.

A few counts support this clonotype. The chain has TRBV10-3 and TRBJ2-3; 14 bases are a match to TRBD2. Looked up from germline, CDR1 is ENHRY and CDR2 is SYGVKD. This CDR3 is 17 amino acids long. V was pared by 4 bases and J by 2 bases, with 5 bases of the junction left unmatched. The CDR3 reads CAISVETSGRVTDTQYF. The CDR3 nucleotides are TGTGCCATCAGTGTAGAGACTAGCGGGAGGGTCACAGATACGCAGTATTTT.

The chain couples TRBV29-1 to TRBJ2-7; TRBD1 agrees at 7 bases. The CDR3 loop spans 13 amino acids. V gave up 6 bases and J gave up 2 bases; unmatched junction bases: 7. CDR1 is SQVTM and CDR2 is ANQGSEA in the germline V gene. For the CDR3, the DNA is TGCAGCGTCGGGACAGCAGATACCTACGAGCAGTACTTC. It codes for CSVGTADTYEQYF.

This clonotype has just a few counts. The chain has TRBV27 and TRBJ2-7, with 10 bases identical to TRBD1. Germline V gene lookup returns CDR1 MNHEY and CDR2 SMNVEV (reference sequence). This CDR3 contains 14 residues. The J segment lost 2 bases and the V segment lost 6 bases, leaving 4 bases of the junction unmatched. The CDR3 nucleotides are TGTGCCAGCAGAAGGACAGGGGGTCCCTACGAGCAGTACTTC. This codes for CASRRTGGPYEQYF.

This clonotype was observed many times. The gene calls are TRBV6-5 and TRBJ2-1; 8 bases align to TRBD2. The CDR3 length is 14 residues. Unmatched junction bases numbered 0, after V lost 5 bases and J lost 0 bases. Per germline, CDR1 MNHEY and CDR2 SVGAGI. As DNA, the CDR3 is TGTGCCAGCAGTACTAGCGGCTCCTACAATGAGCAGTTCTTC. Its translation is CASSTSGSYNEQFF.

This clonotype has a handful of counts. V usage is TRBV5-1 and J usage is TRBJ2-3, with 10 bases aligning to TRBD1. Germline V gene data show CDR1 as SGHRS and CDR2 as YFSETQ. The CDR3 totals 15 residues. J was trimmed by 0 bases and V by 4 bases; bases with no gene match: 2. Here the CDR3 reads CASSRGQGSTDTQYF. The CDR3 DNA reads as TGCGCCAGCAGCAGGGGACAGGGGAGCACAGATACGCAGTATTTT.

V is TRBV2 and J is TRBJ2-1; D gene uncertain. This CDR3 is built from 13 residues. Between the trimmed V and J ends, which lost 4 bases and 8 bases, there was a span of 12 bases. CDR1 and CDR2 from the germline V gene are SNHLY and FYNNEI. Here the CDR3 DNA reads TGTGCCAGCAGTGGTGTAGTGGATGATGAGCAGTTCTTC. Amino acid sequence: CASSGVVDDEQFF.

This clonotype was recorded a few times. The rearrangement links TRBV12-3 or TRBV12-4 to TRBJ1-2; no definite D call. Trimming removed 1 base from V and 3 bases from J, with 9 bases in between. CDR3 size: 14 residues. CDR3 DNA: TGTGCCAGCAGTTTAGGATCCCGGGACTATGGCTACACCTTC. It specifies CASSLGSRDYGYTF.

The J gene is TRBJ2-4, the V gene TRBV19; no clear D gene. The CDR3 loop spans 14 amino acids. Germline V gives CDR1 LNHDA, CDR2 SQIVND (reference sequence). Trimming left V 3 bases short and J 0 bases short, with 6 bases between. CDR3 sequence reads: CASSIQIAKNIQYF. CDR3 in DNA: TGTGCCAGTAGTATCCAGATAGCCAAAAACATTCAGTACTTC.

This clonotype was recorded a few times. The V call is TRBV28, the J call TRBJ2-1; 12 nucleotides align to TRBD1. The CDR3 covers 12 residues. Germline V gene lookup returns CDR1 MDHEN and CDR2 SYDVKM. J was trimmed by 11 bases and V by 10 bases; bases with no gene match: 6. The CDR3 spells CAIAGQGAQQFF. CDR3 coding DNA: TGTGCCATCGCGGGACAGGGGGCACAGCAGTTCTTC.

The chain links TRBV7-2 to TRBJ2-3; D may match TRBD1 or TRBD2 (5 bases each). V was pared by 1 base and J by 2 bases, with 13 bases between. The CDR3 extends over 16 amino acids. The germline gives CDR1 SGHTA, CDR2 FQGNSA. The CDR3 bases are TGTGCCAGCAGCTTAGAAACGGGACCCCTCACAGATACGCAGTATTTT. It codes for CASSLETGPLTDTQYF.

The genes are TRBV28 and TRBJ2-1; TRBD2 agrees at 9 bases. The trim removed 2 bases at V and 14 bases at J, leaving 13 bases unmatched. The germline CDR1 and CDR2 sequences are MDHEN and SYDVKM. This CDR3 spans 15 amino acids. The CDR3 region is CASSLGGASGKGEFF. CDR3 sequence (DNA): TGTGCCAGCAGTTTAGGGGGGGCTAGCGGGAAAGGGGAGTTCTTC. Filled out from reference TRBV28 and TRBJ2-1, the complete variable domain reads DVKVTQSSRYLVKRTGEKVFLECVQDMDHENMFWYRQDPGLGLRLIYFSYDVKMKEKGDIPEGYSVSREKKERFSLILESASTNQTSMYLCASSLGGASGKGEFFGPGTRLTVL.

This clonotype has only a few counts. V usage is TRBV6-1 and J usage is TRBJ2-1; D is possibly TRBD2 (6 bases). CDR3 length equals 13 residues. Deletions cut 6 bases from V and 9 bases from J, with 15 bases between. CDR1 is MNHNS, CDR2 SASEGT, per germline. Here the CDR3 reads CASSRLDSSEQFF. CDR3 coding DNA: TGTGCCAGCAGCCGACTAGATAGCAGTGAGCAGTTCTTC.

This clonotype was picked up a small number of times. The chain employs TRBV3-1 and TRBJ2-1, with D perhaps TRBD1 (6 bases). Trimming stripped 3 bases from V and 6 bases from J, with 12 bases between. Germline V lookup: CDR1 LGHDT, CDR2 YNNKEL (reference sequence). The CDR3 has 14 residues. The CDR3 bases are TGTGCCAGCAGCCACTTGGACAGCGGCAATGAGCAGTTCTTC. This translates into CASSHLDSGNEQFF.